This T cell receptor beta chain was recorded in a study of T cell responses to AZD1222 COVID-19 vaccine. Per the germline V gene, CDR1 is MNHEY and CDR2 is SVGAGI. The CDR3 is 15 residues long. V trimming: 5 bases; J trimming: 0 bases; junction bases outside the gene matches: 4. Clones were read by immunoSEQ multiplex PCR, and TCRdb kept only the in-frame ones, dropping some. This sample has some 78,000 clones, with about 80% found just once. V is TRBV6-5 and J is TRBJ2-5, with TRBD2 matching 9 bases. The clonotype originates from an adult who received the AZD1222 COVID-19 vaccine. The source material was peripheral blood, sampled 28 days after the second AZD1222 dose. CDR3 DNA sequence: TGTGCCAGCAGTCTAGCGGGATCCTACCAAGAGACCCAGTACTTC. This encodes CASSLAGSYQETQYF.